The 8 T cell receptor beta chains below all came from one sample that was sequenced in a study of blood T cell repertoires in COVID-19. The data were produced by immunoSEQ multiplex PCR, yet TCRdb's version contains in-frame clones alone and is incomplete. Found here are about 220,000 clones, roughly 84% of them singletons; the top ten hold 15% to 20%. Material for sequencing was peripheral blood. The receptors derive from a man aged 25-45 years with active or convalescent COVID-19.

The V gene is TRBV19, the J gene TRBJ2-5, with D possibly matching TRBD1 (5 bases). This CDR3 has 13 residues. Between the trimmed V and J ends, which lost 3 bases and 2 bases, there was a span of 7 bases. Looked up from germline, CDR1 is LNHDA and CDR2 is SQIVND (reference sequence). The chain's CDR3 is CASSIGHQETQYF. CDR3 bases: TGTGCCAGTAGTATCGGACATCAAGAGACCCAGTACTTC. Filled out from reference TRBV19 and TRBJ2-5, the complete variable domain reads DGGITQSPKYLFRKEGQNVTLSCEQNLNHDAMYWYRQDPGQGLRLIYYSQIVNDFQKGDIAEGYSVSREKKESFPLTVTSAQKNPTAFYLCASSIGHQETQYFGPGTRLLVL.

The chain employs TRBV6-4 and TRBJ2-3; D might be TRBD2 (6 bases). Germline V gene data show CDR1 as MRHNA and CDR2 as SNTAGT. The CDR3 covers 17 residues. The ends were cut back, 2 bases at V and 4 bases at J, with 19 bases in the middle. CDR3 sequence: CASSDPSGSGGADTQYF. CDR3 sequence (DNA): TGTGCCAGCAGTGACCCCTCGGGTAGCGGAGGGGCAGATACGCAGTATTTT.

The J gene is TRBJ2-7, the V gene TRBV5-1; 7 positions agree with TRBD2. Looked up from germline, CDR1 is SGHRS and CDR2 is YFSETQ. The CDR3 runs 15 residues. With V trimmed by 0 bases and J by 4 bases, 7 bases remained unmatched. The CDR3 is CASSLGGLGGYEQYF. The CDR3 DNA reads TGCGCCAGCAGCTTGGGCGGACTAGGAGGGTACGAGCAGTACTTC. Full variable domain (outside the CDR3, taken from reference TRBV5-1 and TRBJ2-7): KAGVTQTPRYLIKTRGQQVTLSCSPISGHRSVSWYQQTPGQGLQFLFEYFSETQRNKGNFPGRFSGRQFSNSRSEMNVSTLELGDSALYLCASSLGGLGGYEQYFGPGTRLTVT.

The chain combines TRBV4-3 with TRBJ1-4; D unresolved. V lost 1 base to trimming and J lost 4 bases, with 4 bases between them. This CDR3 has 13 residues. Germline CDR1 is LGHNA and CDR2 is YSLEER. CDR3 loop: CASSQVFNEKLFF. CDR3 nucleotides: TGCGCCAGCAGCCAAGTATTTAATGAAAAACTGTTTTTT.

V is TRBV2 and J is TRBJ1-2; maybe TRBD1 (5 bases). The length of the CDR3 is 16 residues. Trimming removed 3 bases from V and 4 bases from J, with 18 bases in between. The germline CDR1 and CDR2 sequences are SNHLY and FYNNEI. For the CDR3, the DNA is TGTGCCAGCAGTGATCCTGACCAGGGTTTCTCCTATGGCTACACCTTC. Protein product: CASSDPDQGFSYGYTF.

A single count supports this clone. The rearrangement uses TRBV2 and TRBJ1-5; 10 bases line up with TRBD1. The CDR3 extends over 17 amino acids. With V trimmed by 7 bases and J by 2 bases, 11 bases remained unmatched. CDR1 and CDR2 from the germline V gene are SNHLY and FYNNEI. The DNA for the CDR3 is TGTGCCAGCACCAGAGACAGGGGGCGGTACGGCAATCAGCCCCAGCATTTT. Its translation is CASTRDRGRYGNQPQHF.

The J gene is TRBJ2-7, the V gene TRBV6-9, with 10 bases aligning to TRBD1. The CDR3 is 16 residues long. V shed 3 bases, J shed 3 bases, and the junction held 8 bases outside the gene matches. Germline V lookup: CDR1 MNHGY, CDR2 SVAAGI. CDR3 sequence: CASSYNRDRGHYEQYF. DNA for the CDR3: TGTGCCAGCAGTTACAACCGGGACAGGGGTCACTACGAGCAGTACTTC.

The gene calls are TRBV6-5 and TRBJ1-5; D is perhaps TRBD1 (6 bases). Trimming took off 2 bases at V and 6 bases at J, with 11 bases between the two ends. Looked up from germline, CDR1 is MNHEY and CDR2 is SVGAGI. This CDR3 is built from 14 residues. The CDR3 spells CASSYGGEGQPQHF. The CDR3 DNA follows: TGTGCCAGCAGTTACGGGGGCGAAGGTCAGCCCCAGCATTTT.